The rows below give T cell receptor beta chains drawn from one sample of a study of blood T cell repertoires in COVID-19. Generated by immunoSEQ multiplex PCR, the TCRdb table keeps only in-frame clones and is missing some. The sample records approximately 210,000 clones, 84% being singletons. Specimen: peripheral blood. The source is a woman aged 65 to 85 with active or convalescent COVID-19. The CDR3 runs from the conserved cysteine through the conserved F or W. Each record gives: CDR3 protein, CDR3 DNA, clone size, D gene, J gene, V gene. D genes are given only for firm matches. Size tells how often a clone was seen (once, few, many) or the class of an expanded clone, and some rows leave it out.

cdr3_aa: CASSPQPGSANYGYTF
cdr3_nt: TGTGCCAGCAGCCCACAACCAGGGTCAGCTAACTATGGCTACACCTTC
clone_size: .
d_call: .
j_call: TRBJ1-2
v_call: TRBV5-5

cdr3_aa: CASSRQDRGRFEQYF
cdr3_nt: TGTGCCAGCAGCCGACAGGACAGGGGGCGGTTCGAGCAGTACTTC
clone_size: .
d_call: TRBD1
j_call: TRBJ2-7
v_call: TRBV7-9

cdr3_aa: CASSLAAGYTEAFF
cdr3_nt: TGCGCCAGCAGCTTGGCCGCAGGGTACACTGAAGCTTTCTTT
clone_size: .
d_call: .
j_call: TRBJ1-1
v_call: TRBV5-1

cdr3_aa: CASSFSNTEAFF
cdr3_nt: TGTGCCAGCTCGTTCAGTAACACTGAAGCTTTCTTT
clone_size: .
d_call: .
j_call: TRBJ1-1
v_call: TRBV2

cdr3_aa: CASSAFRGKRVGELFF
cdr3_nt: TGTGCCAGCAGCGCCTTCAGGGGGAAGAGGGTCGGGGAGCTGTTTTTT
clone_size: .
d_call: TRBD1
j_call: TRBJ2-2
v_call: TRBV28

cdr3_aa: CASSLASGAGGTDTQYF
cdr3_nt: TGCGCCAGCAGCTTGGCCTCGGGAGCGGGAGGGACAGATACGCAGTATTTT
clone_size: .
d_call: TRBD2
j_call: TRBJ2-3
v_call: TRBV5-1

cdr3_aa: CATSQGANYGYTF
cdr3_nt: TGTGCCACGTCACAGGGCGCTAACTATGGCTACACCTTC
clone_size: .
d_call: .
j_call: TRBJ1-2
v_call: TRBV24-1

cdr3_aa: CASSPLSGANVLTF
cdr3_nt: TGTGCCAGCTCACCCCTTTCTGGGGCCAACGTCCTGACTTTC
clone_size: .
d_call: .
j_call: TRBJ2-6
v_call: TRBV18

cdr3_aa: CASGGASNSPLHF
cdr3_nt: TGTGCCAGTGGGGGCGCATCTAATTCACCCCTCCACTTT
clone_size: .
d_call: .
j_call: TRBJ1-6
v_call: TRBV12-3/TRBV12-4

cdr3_aa: CASSELGSGNRQPQHF
cdr3_nt: TGTGCCAGCAGTGAATTAGGGTCAGGGAATAGGCAGCCCCAGCATTTT
clone_size: .
d_call: .
j_call: TRBJ1-5
v_call: TRBV6-1

cdr3_aa: CASSQLQGYGYTF
cdr3_nt: TGTGCCAGCAGTCAGTTGCAGGGCTATGGCTACACCTTC
clone_size: .
d_call: .
j_call: TRBJ1-2
v_call: TRBV6-5

cdr3_aa: CASSLGGGDSGNTIYF
cdr3_nt: TGCGCCAGCAGCTTGGGTGGAGGGGATTCTGGAAACACCATATATTTT
clone_size: .
d_call: .
j_call: TRBJ1-3
v_call: TRBV5-1

cdr3_aa: CASSSLRGGVDEQFF
cdr3_nt: TGTGCCAGCAGCTCCCTAAGGGGAGGAGTCGATGAGCAGTTCTTC
clone_size: .
d_call: .
j_call: TRBJ2-1
v_call: TRBV5-4

cdr3_aa: CASGLVRGTSTDTQYF
cdr3_nt: TGTGCTAGTGGTTTGGTACGCGGGACTAGCACAGATACGCAGTATTTT
clone_size: .
d_call: .
j_call: TRBJ2-3
v_call: TRBV12-5

cdr3_aa: CASSLDLSRARYSEQYF
cdr3_nt: TGTGCCAGCAGCTTAGATCTTTCCAGGGCAAGGTATAGTGAGCAGTACTTC
clone_size: .
d_call: .
j_call: TRBJ2-7
v_call: TRBV11-2

cdr3_aa: CASSEDYSQPQHF
cdr3_nt: TGTGCCAGCAGTGAAGATTACAGTCAGCCCCAGCATTTT
clone_size: .
d_call: .
j_call: TRBJ1-5
v_call: TRBV2

cdr3_aa: CASSQAEGEGTDTQYF
cdr3_nt: TGTGCCAGCAGCCAAGCGGAGGGAGAGGGTACAGATACGCAGTATTTT
clone_size: .
d_call: .
j_call: TRBJ2-3
v_call: TRBV4-2

cdr3_aa: CATKGDGYNEQFF
cdr3_nt: TGTGCCACCAAGGGAGATGGGTACAATGAGCAGTTCTTC
clone_size: .
d_call: .
j_call: TRBJ2-1
v_call: TRBV10-3

cdr3_aa: CASSSKTGGPGELFF
cdr3_nt: TGTGCCAGCAGCTCGAAAACAGGGGGCCCCGGGGAGCTGTTTTTT
clone_size: .
d_call: TRBD1
j_call: TRBJ2-2
v_call: TRBV9

cdr3_aa: CASSPWAGDTGELFF
cdr3_nt: TGTGCCAGCAGCCCCTGGGCGGGAGACACCGGGGAGCTGTTTTTT
clone_size: .
d_call: TRBD2
j_call: TRBJ2-2
v_call: TRBV3-1/TRBV3-2

cdr3_aa: CATSRAPRTSGIQQTQYF
cdr3_nt: TGTGCCACCAGCAGAGCTCCACGGACTAGCGGGATCCAACAGACCCAGTACTTC
clone_size: .
d_call: TRBD2
j_call: TRBJ2-5
v_call: TRBV15

cdr3_aa: CASSERGYNEQFF
cdr3_nt: TGTGCCAGCAGTGAACGGGGGTACAATGAGCAGTTCTTC
clone_size: few
d_call: .
j_call: TRBJ2-1
v_call: TRBV6-1

cdr3_aa: CSVGGGTANTGELFF
cdr3_nt: TGCAGCGTCGGCGGAGGGACTGCGAACACCGGGGAGCTGTTTTTT
clone_size: few
d_call: .
j_call: TRBJ2-2
v_call: TRBV29-1

cdr3_aa: CASSPLPGNEQFF
cdr3_nt: TGTGCCAGCAGCCCCCTTCCGGGAAATGAGCAGTTCTTC
clone_size: .
d_call: .
j_call: TRBJ2-1
v_call: TRBV9

cdr3_aa: CASSFRGASKYWYGYTF
cdr3_nt: TGTGCCAGCAGCTTTCGGGGGGCCTCTAAATATTGGTATGGCTACACCTTC
clone_size: .
d_call: .
j_call: TRBJ1-2
v_call: TRBV5-6

cdr3_aa: CASSPLAGDTDTQYF
cdr3_nt: TGTGCCAGCTCACCGCTAGCGGGGGACACAGATACGCAGTATTTT
clone_size: .
d_call: TRBD2
j_call: TRBJ2-3
v_call: TRBV18

cdr3_aa: CASSVPVSGHTGELFF
cdr3_nt: TGTGCCAGCAGCGTACCGGTTAGCGGACACACCGGGGAGCTGTTTTTT
clone_size: few
d_call: .
j_call: TRBJ2-2
v_call: TRBV9

cdr3_aa: CASSPGWGDEKLFF
cdr3_nt: TGTGCCAGCTCACCGGGGTGGGGAGATGAAAAACTGTTTTTT
clone_size: .
d_call: .
j_call: TRBJ1-4
v_call: TRBV18

cdr3_aa: CASSKGSGIYNEQFF
cdr3_nt: TGTGCCAGCAGCAAAGGCTCAGGAATTTACAATGAGCAGTTCTTC
clone_size: .
d_call: .
j_call: TRBJ2-1
v_call: TRBV21-1

cdr3_aa: CASSLTSPGEQYF
cdr3_nt: TGTGCCAGCAGTTTGACTAGCCCTGGGGAGCAGTACTTC
clone_size: .
d_call: TRBD2
j_call: TRBJ2-7
v_call: TRBV28

cdr3_aa: CASSQSVGSETQYF
cdr3_nt: TGTGCCAGCAGCCAAAGTGTTGGGAGTGAGACCCAGTACTTC
clone_size: .
d_call: .
j_call: TRBJ2-5
v_call: TRBV3-1/TRBV3-2

cdr3_aa: CASSLLAGIDEQFF
cdr3_nt: TGTGCCAGCAGCTTATTAGCGGGAATCGATGAGCAGTTCTTC
clone_size: .
d_call: TRBD2
j_call: TRBJ2-1
v_call: TRBV7-3

cdr3_aa: CASSRDTVYGYTF
cdr3_nt: TGTGCCAGCAGTAGGGACACTGTCTATGGCTACACCTTC
clone_size: once
d_call: .
j_call: TRBJ1-2
v_call: TRBV6-5

cdr3_aa: CASSYSWTGHYEQYF
cdr3_nt: TGTGCCAGCAGTTACTCCTGGACAGGGCACTACGAGCAGTACTTC
clone_size: .
d_call: TRBD1
j_call: TRBJ2-7
v_call: TRBV6-5

cdr3_aa: CASGARRAVNTEAFF
cdr3_nt: TGTGCCAGCGGGGCCCGGAGGGCGGTAAACACTGAAGCTTTCTTT
clone_size: .
d_call: .
j_call: TRBJ1-1
v_call: TRBV6-6

cdr3_aa: CASRDGAGRNEQFF
cdr3_nt: TGCGCCAGCAGGGACGGAGCGGGACGTAATGAGCAGTTCTTC
clone_size: .
d_call: TRBD2
j_call: TRBJ2-1
v_call: TRBV5-1

cdr3_aa: CASSSTQTFNTEAFF
cdr3_nt: TGTGCCAGCAGCTCGACACAGACCTTCAACACTGAAGCTTTCTTT
clone_size: .
d_call: .
j_call: TRBJ1-1
v_call: TRBV5-4

cdr3_aa: CASSLVSSGANVLTF
cdr3_nt: TGCGCCAGCAGCTTGGTCAGCTCTGGGGCCAACGTCCTGACTTTC
clone_size: .
d_call: .
j_call: TRBJ2-6
v_call: TRBV5-1

cdr3_aa: CASSPASGAYEQYF
cdr3_nt: TGTGCCAGCAGCCCGGCTAGCGGGGCCTACGAGCAGTACTTC
clone_size: .
d_call: TRBD2
j_call: TRBJ2-7
v_call: TRBV7-2

cdr3_aa: CASRTGGSYEQYF
cdr3_nt: TGTGCCAGCCGGACAGGGGGTAGTTACGAGCAGTACTTC
clone_size: once
d_call: TRBD1
j_call: TRBJ2-7
v_call: TRBV6-6

cdr3_aa: CASSRDTDTQYF
cdr3_nt: TGTGCCAGTAGCCGGGACACAGATACGCAGTATTTT
clone_size: .
d_call: .
j_call: TRBJ2-3
v_call: TRBV19

cdr3_aa: CASSFLGEGKAFF
cdr3_nt: TGTGCCAGCAGTTTTCTAGGGGAGGGGAAAGCTTTCTTT
clone_size: .
d_call: .
j_call: TRBJ1-1
v_call: TRBV27

cdr3_aa: CASSSSGTSVETQYF
cdr3_nt: TGCGCCAGCAGCTCATCCGGGACTAGCGTAGAGACCCAGTACTTC
clone_size: .
d_call: TRBD2
j_call: TRBJ2-5
v_call: TRBV5-1

cdr3_aa: CASTLVAGANTGELFF
cdr3_nt: TGTGCCAGCACACTGGTAGCGGGAGCGAACACCGGGGAGCTGTTTTTT
clone_size: .
d_call: TRBD2
j_call: TRBJ2-2
v_call: TRBV11-2

cdr3_aa: CASSLGLRTGGYNEQFF
cdr3_nt: TGTGCCAGCAGTTTGGGCCTAAGGACAGGGGGCTACAATGAGCAGTTCTTC
clone_size: .
d_call: TRBD1
j_call: TRBJ2-1
v_call: TRBV27

cdr3_aa: CASSRTSGQGSFNEQFF
cdr3_nt: TGCGCCAGCAGCCGTACGTCGGGACAGGGGTCTTTTAATGAGCAGTTCTTC
clone_size: .
d_call: TRBD1
j_call: TRBJ2-1
v_call: TRBV5-1

cdr3_aa: CASSPQGENQPQHF
cdr3_nt: TGTGCCAGTAGCCCTCAGGGCGAGAATCAGCCCCAGCATTTT
clone_size: few
d_call: .
j_call: TRBJ1-5
v_call: TRBV19

cdr3_aa: CASSPMTVNNEQFF
cdr3_nt: TGCGCCAGCAGCCCGATGACAGTTAACAATGAGCAGTTCTTC
clone_size: .
d_call: .
j_call: TRBJ2-1
v_call: TRBV5-1

cdr3_aa: CASTFGGRSGANVLTF
cdr3_nt: TGTGCCAGCACCTTCGGAGGGCGATCGGGGGCCAACGTCCTGACTTTC
clone_size: .
d_call: .
j_call: TRBJ2-6
v_call: TRBV11-2

cdr3_aa: CASSLESDYEQYF
cdr3_nt: TGTGCCAGCAGCTTGGAGTCAGACTACGAGCAGTACTTC
clone_size: .
d_call: .
j_call: TRBJ2-7
v_call: TRBV5-4

cdr3_aa: CSVGGDRPTF
cdr3_nt: TGCAGCGTTGGGGGGGACAGGCCGACATTC
clone_size: .
d_call: TRBD1
j_call: TRBJ1-2
v_call: TRBV29-1

cdr3_aa: CASSLDLAGATQYF
cdr3_nt: TGTGCCAGCAGCTTAGACTTAGCGGGAGCTACGCAGTATTTT
clone_size: .
d_call: TRBD2
j_call: TRBJ2-3
v_call: TRBV7-9

cdr3_aa: CASKQGPNEKLFF
cdr3_nt: TGTGCCAGCAAACAGGGACCTAATGAAAAACTGTTTTTT
clone_size: .
d_call: .
j_call: TRBJ1-4
v_call: TRBV6-5